This TCR beta chain was observed in a study of Graves' ophthalmopathy and Graves' hyperthyroidism. V shed 0 bases and J shed 6 bases, with 18 bases lying between them. This CDR3 is built from 15 residues. Looked up from germline, CDR1 is DFQATT and CDR2 is SNEGSKA (reference sequence). Hyperthyroidism is called stable when no ophthalmopathy develops within 18 months of follow-up. This clonotype was picked up many times. Its antigen is undetermined. Study findings and constraints: Sensitivity reached 85% to 90% and specificity roughly 82% for a 13-signature model separating ophthalmopathy from stable hyperthyroidism. Thyroid clonotypes that were expanded above 0.001 frequency mostly also appeared in blood.

RNA transcripts were the source from which TCR beta CDR3 regions were amplified. In the first round, RT-PCR was carried out with HTBI primers, and a multiplex PCR formed the second round. Using its own MiXCR run on the multiplex PCR reads, TCRdb lists one record per CDR3 protein. The table lists 400,000 to 500,000 distinct CDR3 sequences, roughly 20% of them singletons. V gene TRBV20-1 combines with J gene TRBJ2-7; D perhaps matches TRBD2 (6 bases). This TCR was recovered from a woman under 30 with stable Graves' hyperthyroidism. Material: peripheral blood. The CDR3 DNA is TGCAGTGCTAGAGATCAATTCGGGAGAGGGGTCGAGCAGTACTTC. Translation: CSARDQFGRGVEQYF.